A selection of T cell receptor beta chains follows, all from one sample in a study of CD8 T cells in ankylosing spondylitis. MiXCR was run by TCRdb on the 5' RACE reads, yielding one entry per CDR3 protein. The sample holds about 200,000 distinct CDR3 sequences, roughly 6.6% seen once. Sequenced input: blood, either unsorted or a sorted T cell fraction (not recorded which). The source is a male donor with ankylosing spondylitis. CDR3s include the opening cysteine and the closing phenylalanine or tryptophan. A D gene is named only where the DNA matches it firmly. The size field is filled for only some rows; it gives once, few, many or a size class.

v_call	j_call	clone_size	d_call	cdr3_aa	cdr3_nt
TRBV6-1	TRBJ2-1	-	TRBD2	CASIAGADPVNNEQFF	TGTGCCAGCATAGCGGGAGCCGACCCAGTTAACAATGAGCAGTTCTTC
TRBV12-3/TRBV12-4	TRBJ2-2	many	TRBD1	CASRTGTGFPGELFF	TGTGCCAGCAGAACCGGGACAGGGTTTCCCGGGGAGCTGTTTTTT
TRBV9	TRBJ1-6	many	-	CASSVERGESSSYNSPLHF	TGTGCCAGCAGCGTAGAAAGGGGGGAGTCAAGCTCCTATAATTCACCCCTCCACTTT
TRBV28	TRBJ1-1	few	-	CASSLEVRNTEAFF	TGTGCCAGCAGTTTAGAGGTTAGGAACACTGAAGCTTTCTTT
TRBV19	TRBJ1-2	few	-	CASRRFRGAQWDGYTF	TGTGCCAGTAGAAGGTTTAGGGGGGCGCAATGGGATGGCTACACCTTC
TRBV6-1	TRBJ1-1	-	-	CASPRGQNTEAFF	TGTGCCAGCCCTAGGGGCCAGAACACTGAAGCTTTCTTT
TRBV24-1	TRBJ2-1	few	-	CATSTSSYNEQFF	TGTGCCACCAGTACGAGCTCCTACAATGAGCAGTTCTTC
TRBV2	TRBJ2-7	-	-	CASGLRWYEQYF	TGTGCCAGCGGGCTGAGATGGTACGAGCAGTACTTC
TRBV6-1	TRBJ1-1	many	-	CASRSRGRRMNTEAFF	TGTGCCAGCAGGTCCAGGGGAAGGAGGATGAACACTGAAGCTTTCTTT
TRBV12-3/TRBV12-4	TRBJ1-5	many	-	CASSLAGLAYQPQHF	TGTGCCAGCAGCCTCGCAGGGCTAGCGTATCAGCCCCAGCATTTT
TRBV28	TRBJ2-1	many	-	CASSWTEYNEQFF	TGTGCCAGCAGTTGGACGGAATACAATGAGCAGTTCTTC
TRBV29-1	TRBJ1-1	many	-	CSVTNPGTEAFF	TGCAGCGTCACCAATCCGGGCACTGAAGCTTTCTTT
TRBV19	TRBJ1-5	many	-	CASSVVRGSNQPQHF	TGTGCCAGTTCTGTAGTTCGGGGTAGCAATCAGCCCCAGCATTTT
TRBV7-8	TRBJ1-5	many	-	CASSPGGVNQPQHF	TGTGCCAGCAGCCCCGGGGGGGTCAATCAGCCCCAGCATTTT
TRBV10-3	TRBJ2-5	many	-	CAIRDPPQETQYF	TGTGCCATCAGGGACCCACCACAAGAGACCCAGTACTTC
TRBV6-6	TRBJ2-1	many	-	CASCRSPMHEQFF	TGTGCCAGTTGCAGAAGCCCAATGCATGAGCAGTTCTTC
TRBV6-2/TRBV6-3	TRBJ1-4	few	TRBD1	CASKGTVDEKLFF	TGTGCCAGCAAGGGGACAGTGGATGAAAAACTGTTTTTT
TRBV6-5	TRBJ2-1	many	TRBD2	CASSYGLAGNNEQFF	TGTGCCAGCAGTTATGGACTAGCGGGAAACAATGAGCAGTTCTTC
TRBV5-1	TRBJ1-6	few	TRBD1	CASSINPEQGAHSPLHF	TGCGCCAGCAGCATAAACCCAGAACAGGGGGCGCATTCACCCCTCCACTTT
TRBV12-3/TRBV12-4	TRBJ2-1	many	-	CASTLGPYNEQFF	TGTGCCAGCACCCTCGGCCCTTACAATGAGCAGTTCTTC
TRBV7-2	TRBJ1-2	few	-	CASSSSARWGYYGYTF	TGTGCCAGCAGCTCTTCCGCCCGATGGGGGTACTATGGCTACACCTTC
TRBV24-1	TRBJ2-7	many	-	CATSDGTAEQYF	TGTGCCACCAGTGACGGAACAGCCGAGCAGTACTTC
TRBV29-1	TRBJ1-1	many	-	CSVWYTEAFF	TGCAGCGTTTGGTACACTGAAGCTTTCTTT
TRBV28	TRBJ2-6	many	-	CASSLSVSGANVLTF	TGTGCCAGCAGTTTATCAGTCTCTGGGGCCAACGTCCTGACTTTC
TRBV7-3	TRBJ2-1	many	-	CASSPTETELYNEQFF	TGTGCCAGCAGCCCTACAGAAACTGAGCTCTACAATGAGCAGTTCTTC
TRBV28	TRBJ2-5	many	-	CASSFLTGTQETQYF	TGTGCCAGCAGTTTCCTTACCGGGACTCAAGAGACCCAGTACTTC